This T cell receptor (beta chain) was sequenced in a study of monozygotic twins with inflammatory bowel disease. UMIs incorporating a 6-nucleotide sample barcode were appended by means of template switching. TCRdb reprocessed the 5' RACE reads; each CDR3 protein has one entry and no DNA is given. The clone table shows 300,000 to 350,000 distinct CDR3 sequences, with the ten largest holding approximately 2%. Germline CDR1 reads SGHKS; CDR2 reads YYEKEE (reference sequence). The CDR3 is 13 residues long. V is TRBV5-5 and J is TRBJ1-2; TCRdb gives TRBD1 as the D gene, but with no DNA this cannot be confirmed. The receptor comes from a human donor with ulcerative colitis or Crohn's disease, or a healthy co-twin of an affected twin (not recorded which). The sequencing input was blood. The CDR3 region is CASTGTAYYGYTF.